This record concerns one TCR beta chain sequence. Its target is unknown. The entry originates in a study of naive and memory T cell subsets. Whole-study results and caveats: In CD4 and CD8 cells, diversity dropped from naive through EMRA. Each distinct alpha or beta sequence counts as one clonotype. Over 85% of naive TCR sequences appeared only once, unlike memory subsets.

The CDR3 runs to 17 residues. Trimming at V came to 6 bases and at J to 8 bases, leaving 17 bases not matched to a gene. Both TRBC1 and TRBC2 were covered by a beta constant-region primer of two equimolar oligonucleotides. Four rounds of PCR amplified the ligated cDNA using nested alpha and beta constant-region primers plus SP2. TCRdb re-analysed the UMI-ligation and nested PCR reads in MiXCR, keeping a single row per CDR3 protein. The sample contains approximately 17,000 distinct CDR3 sequences, around 8.2% of which appear only once. V usage is TRBV12-3 or TRBV12-4 and J usage is TRBJ2-3; the match to TRBD2 covers 10 bases. The sequencing sample was made of central memory CD8+ T cells from blood. This receptor was obtained from a human donor in good health. For the CDR3, the DNA is TGTGCCAGCAGCCAGGCCCCAGCGGGGGGGCTAAGAGGTACGCAGTATTTT. Amino acid sequence: CASSQAPAGGLRGTQYF.